The 2 T cell receptor beta chains reported below all come from one sample, sequenced in a study of CD8+CD57+ T cells in acquired aplastic anemia. By flow cytometry, patients selected for sequencing had shown an expansion of CD8+CD57+ cells. TCR beta VDJ combinations and CDR3 sequences were profiled from genomic DNA. TCRdb itself ran the reads through MiXCR, one entry per CDR3 protein. The sample holds 150,000 or so distinct CDR3 sequences, around half seen once. Material for sequencing was sorted CD4+, CD8+, or CD8+CD57+ T cells (not recorded which) from PBMCs. All receptors come from a human donor with aplastic anemia.

The chain couples TRBV2 to TRBJ2-3; D possibly uses TRBD1 or TRBD2 (5 bases each). The CDR3 runs 15 residues. CDR1 and CDR2 (germline): SNHLY, FYNNEI. Trimming took 1 base from V and 0 from J, leaving 8 bases between them. The CDR3 coding sequence is TGTGCCAGCAGTGAAGTAGGGGACAGCACAGATACGCAGTATTTT. Encoded protein: CASSEVGDSTDTQYF.

The chain couples TRBV6-2 or TRBV6-3 to TRBJ2-1; 8 bases are shared with TRBD1. The junction had 3 bases not matched to a gene; V was cut back by 2 bases and J by 3 bases. This CDR3 comprises 15 residues. Germline values: CDR1 MNHEY, CDR2 SVGEGT. As DNA, the CDR3 is TGTGCCAGCAGTTACGACAGGGGCTTCTACAATGAGCAGTTCTTC. Amino acids: CASSYDRGFYNEQFF.